This T cell receptor beta chain was obtained from a study of Ad26.COV2.S vaccination and SARS-CoV-2 variants. Study-level information: The Ad26.COV2.S arm of the COV1001 trial was where the donor was placed. The authors gave Ad26.COV2.S intramuscularly, either once or twice 56 days apart.

The CDR3 is made up of 15 amino acids. Trimming cost V 4 bases and J 4 bases; bases outside gene matches: 6. CDR1 SGHNT and CDR2 YYREEE come from the germline V gene (reference sequence). To note about this clone: Antigen specificity is unknown.

Noted treatment: some 19 received Ad26.COV2.S at low or high dose, single or two shots; about 5 received placebo; per-sample allocation not given. Specimens were obtained on day 63 following the first vaccine or placebo injection. Here immunoSEQ multiplex PCR was the method, and the copy in TCRdb shows in-frame clones only, minus some. Here the sample spans 400,000 to 450,000 clones, approximately 90% being singletons. Study-level points and caveats: Total T cell responses were possibly underestimated by TCR breadth and depth analyses.

Material: peripheral blood, obtained in a trial of Ad26.COV2.S vaccine versus placebo. This receptor was obtained from a person aged 18-65 years who received the Ad26.COV2.S COVID-19 vaccine or a placebo. The rearrangement links TRBV5-4 to TRBJ1-1; 11 positions match TRBD1. This CDR3 is CASSLVGQGVTEAFF. In nucleotides, the CDR3 is TGTGCCAGCAGCCTGGTGGGACAGGGGGTCACTGAAGCTTTCTTT.